The 6 T cell receptor beta chains below come from one sample, sequenced in a study of PD-1 blockade in mismatch repair-deficient tumors. Profiling relied on immunoSEQ multiplex PCR, and the TCRdb table lists in-frame clones only, not all of them. The table records under 25,000 clones, 84% of them present only once. Here the sequenced sample was peripheral blood, taken 2 weeks after starting pembrolizumab. Receptors were obtained from an adult with mismatch repair-deficient cancer.

The rearrangement uses TRBV5-6 and TRBJ1-2; 10 positions match TRBD1. V gave up 3 bases and J gave up 4 bases; unmatched junction bases: 3. The CDR3 sequence is 14 residues long. Per germline, CDR1 SGHDT and CDR2 YYEEEE. CDR3 amino acids: CASSSGTGVYGYTF. The CDR3 DNA is TGTGCCAGCAGCTCCGGGACAGGGGTCTATGGCTACACCTTC.

This clone was seen just once. V gene TRBV28 combines with J gene TRBJ2-7; D gene unclear. Trimming cost V 5 bases and J 3 bases, with 5 bases left between them. Germline CDR1 is MDHEN and CDR2 is SYDVKM. The CDR3 totals 11 residues. The CDR3 sequence: CASSVNYEQYF. The CDR3 nucleotides read TGTGCCAGCAGTGTCAACTACGAGCAGTACTTC.

The rearrangement joins TRBV6-5 to TRBJ2-7; no clear D. The V gene's germline CDR1 is MNHEY and CDR2 SVGAGI. CDR3 length equals 14 residues. V lost 5 bases, J lost 0 bases, and 11 bases lay in between. CDR3 coding DNA: TGTGCCAGCAGTCCCACCAGGTCCTCCTACGAGCAGTACTTC. Its translation is CASSPTRSSYEQYF.

The rearrangement links TRBV7-9 to TRBJ2-7; 9 positions agree with TRBD1. Germline V CDR1 and CDR2: SEHNR, FQNEAQ (reference sequence). Trimming at V came to 5 bases and at J to 2 bases, leaving 7 bases not matched to a gene. This CDR3 comprises 15 residues. The CDR3 region is CASSRVGQGTYEQYF. The CDR3 region has the DNA TGTGCCAGCAGCCGGGTGGGACAGGGCACCTACGAGCAGTACTTC.

J is TRBJ2-1 and V is TRBV5-1; 13 positions agree with TRBD2. Germline lookup yields CDR1 SGHRS and CDR2 YFSETQ. This CDR3 is built from 15 residues. V lost 5 bases to trimming and J lost 2 bases; unmatched junction nucleotides: 1. The CDR3, as DNA: TGCGCCAGCAGAGGACTAGCGGGAGCCTACAATGAGCAGTTCTTC. Translation gives CASRGLAGAYNEQFF.

About this clone itself: This specimen includes other DNA sequences encoding the same CDR3. V and J are TRBV4-1 and TRBJ1-1; a possible D gene is TRBD1 (6 bases). The CDR3 extends over 14 amino acids. Germline CDR1 is MGHRA and CDR2 is YSYEKL. V was cut by 0 bases and J by 4 bases, with 9 bases left in between. CDR3 sequence: CASSQEGRGTEAFF. The CDR3 DNA reads TGCGCCAGCAGCCAAGAGGGCAGGGGCACTGAAGCTTTCTTT.